Below, one TCR beta chain is given with its context. What it binds is not known. The PCR had 60 Vbeta and 13 Jbeta primers. Generated by immunoSEQ multiplex PCR, the TCRdb table keeps only in-frame clones and is missing some. The sample has 160,000 or so clones, about 80% seen once. The data belong to a study of cytomegalovirus exposure and HLA in healthy donors. General study findings and limits: In the analysis, some V segments, TRBV6-2 and TRBV6-3 included, were excluded as indistinguishable. The study put some 150 TCR beta chains on its list as cytomegalovirus-associated. Earlier results showed most TCR beta V segments being productive about 87% or about 30% of the time.

Donors likely had unrecorded immune exposures despite being nominally healthy when sampled. The CDR3 loop spans 13 amino acids. Per germline, CDR1 SNHLY and CDR2 FYNNEI. V lost 6 bases, J lost 1 base, and 7 bases lay in between. The sequence was obtained from a woman aged 50 to 60 in good health and CMV-seropositive. The chain is built from TRBV2 and TRBJ1-5, with D possibly TRBD1 on 5 matching bases. The sequencing sample was made of PBMCs. CDR3 region: CASRGGSNQPQHF. The CDR3 DNA sequence: TGTGCCAGCAGGGGGGGAAGCAATCAGCCCCAGCATTTT.